This T cell receptor beta chain was sequenced for a study of cytomegalovirus exposure and HLA in healthy donors. Study outcomes and limitations: Altogether, about 160 TCR beta chains were recorded as cytomegalovirus-associated. Rare TCR sequences dominated, though some public TCRs recurred in many donors. A subsequent analysis found that TCR clusters from the first cohort also tended to co-occur in the roughly 120 validation repertoires, with about 94% of cluster scores above 0.

In the case of this clone: The antigen is not known.

TCRdb's table, derived via immunoSEQ multiplex PCR, lists solely in-frame clones and lacks some. The sample has around 150,000 clones; around nine tenths are singletons. Germline V lookup: CDR1 MNHNY, CDR2 SVGAGI (reference sequence). V lost 6 bases to trimming and J lost 7 bases, with 16 bases between them. The CDR3 is made up of 14 amino acids. The chain has TRBV6-6 and TRBJ1-5, with D perhaps TRBD1 (5 bases). The receptor's source is a woman in her late teens or twenties in good health and CMV-seropositive. The specimen was PBMCs. The chain's CDR3 is CASRLAGAGQPQHF. The CDR3 nucleotides are TGTGCCAGCAGATTGGCCGGGGCGGGGCAGCCCCAGCATTTT.